Here is one TCR beta chain with its context. Germline V lookup: CDR1 MNHNS, CDR2 SASEGT. The CDR3 runs 12 residues. The data stem from a study of T cells expressing NK-cell markers. Study overall: Sequencing of TCR beta repertoires drew on sorted CD3+CD56+NKG2C+, CD3+CD56+NKG2C- and CD3+CD56-NKG2C+ T cells. Serological testing identified most of the eight sequenced donors as HCMV-seropositive and one as seronegative.

UMI-tagged 5'RACE template switching yielded the TCR beta cDNA. From the 5' RACE reads, TCRdb lists one entry per CDR3 protein and no DNA. The sample totals roughly 380,000 distinct CDR3 sequences; its top ten clones hold about 5.2%. Sequencing input: blood T cells: a sorted CD56 or NKG2C T cell subset, CD4+ or CD8+ T cells, or bulk PBMC T cells (not recorded which). The chain is built from TRBV6-1 and TRBJ2-5. The source of this sequence is a man between 18 and 69 years old in good health. The CDR3: CASSGTTWRHYF.